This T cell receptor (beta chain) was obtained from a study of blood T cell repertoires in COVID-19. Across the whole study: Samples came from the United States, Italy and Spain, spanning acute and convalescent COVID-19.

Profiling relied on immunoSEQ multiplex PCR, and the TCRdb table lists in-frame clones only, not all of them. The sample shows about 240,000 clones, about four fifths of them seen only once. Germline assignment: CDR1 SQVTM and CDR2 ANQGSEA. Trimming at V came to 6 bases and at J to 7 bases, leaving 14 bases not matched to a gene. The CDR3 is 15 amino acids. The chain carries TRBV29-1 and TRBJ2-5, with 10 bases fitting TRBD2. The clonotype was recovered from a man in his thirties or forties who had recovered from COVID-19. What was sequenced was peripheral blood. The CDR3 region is CSVHSTSGRKATQYF. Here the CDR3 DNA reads TGCAGCGTGCACTCGACTAGCGGGCGGAAGGCGACCCAGTACTTC.